This T cell receptor beta chain was recovered during a study of blood T cell repertoires in COVID-19. The method was immunoSEQ multiplex PCR; TCRdb's version includes in-frame clones alone and lacks a portion of them. Of around 100,000 clones listed, about 86% are singletons. Germline CDR1 and CDR2: MGHRA and YSYEKL. Trimming took 4 bases from V and 3 from J, leaving 9 bases between them. The CDR3 is 13 residues long. Input material: peripheral blood. The chain links TRBV4-1 to TRBJ1-1; maybe TRBD1 (6 bases). The receptor was derived from a human donor in a cohort sampled during active COVID-19. CDR3 nucleotides: TGCGCCAGCAGCCGAACAGGGTACACTGAAGCTTTCTTT. Translating gives CASSRTGYTEAFF.